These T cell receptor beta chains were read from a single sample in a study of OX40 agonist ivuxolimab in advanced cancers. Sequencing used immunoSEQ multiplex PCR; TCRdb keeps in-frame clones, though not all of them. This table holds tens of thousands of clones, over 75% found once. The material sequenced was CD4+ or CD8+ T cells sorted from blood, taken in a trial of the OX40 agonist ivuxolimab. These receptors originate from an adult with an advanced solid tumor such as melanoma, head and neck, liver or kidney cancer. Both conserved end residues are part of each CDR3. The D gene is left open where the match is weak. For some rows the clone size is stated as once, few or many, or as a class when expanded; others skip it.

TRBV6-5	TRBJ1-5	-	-	TGTGCCAGCAGTTACAGTTCCCAGGCGGGGCAGCCCCAGCATTTT	CASSYSSQAGQPQHF
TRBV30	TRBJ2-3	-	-	TGTGCCTGGAGCCGGGGCGGGGACACAGATACGCAGTATTTT	CAWSRGGDTDTQYF
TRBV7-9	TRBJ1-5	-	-	TGTGCCAGCAGCCGGGGCGTGGGGGACGGTAATCAGCCCCAGCATTTT	CASSRGVGDGNQPQHF
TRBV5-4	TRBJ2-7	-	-	TGTGCCAGCAGCTTAAGGGCGCTGGAGAGGAGGGATTACGAGCAGTACTTC	CASSLRALERRDYEQYF
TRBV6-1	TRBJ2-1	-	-	TGTGCCAGCATGGCGGACAATGAGCAGTTCTTC	CASMADNEQFF
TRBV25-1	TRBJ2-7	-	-	TGTGCCAGCCAGCGGTTCTACGAGCAGTACTTC	CASQRFYEQYF
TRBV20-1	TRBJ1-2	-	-	TGCAGTGTTCCGGGCCCCGGGGGCTACACCTTC	CSVPGPGGYTF
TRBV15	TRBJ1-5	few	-	TGTGCCACCAGCAGAGATCCGGGGGGCAATCAGCCCCAGCATTTT	CATSRDPGGNQPQHF
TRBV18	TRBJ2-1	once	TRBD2	TGTGCCAGCTCTCAACGTGGGACTAGCGGGGGGACCTACAATGAGCAGTTCTTC	CASSQRGTSGGTYNEQFF
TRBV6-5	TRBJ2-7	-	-	TGTGCCAGCAGTTACTCTACCGCAGCGACCTACGAGCAGTACTTC	CASSYSTAATYEQYF
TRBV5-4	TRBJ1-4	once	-	TGTGCCAGCAGCTTGTTCGGACAATGGGGTGAAAAACTGTTTTTT	CASSLFGQWGEKLFF
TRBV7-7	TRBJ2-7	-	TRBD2	TGTGCTAGCAGCTTGGGACTAGGGTACTACGAGCAGTACTTC	CASSLGLGYYEQYF
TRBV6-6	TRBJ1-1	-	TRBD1	TGTGCCAGCAGTGTAACAGGGGGCACTGAAGCTTTCTTT	CASSVTGGTEAFF
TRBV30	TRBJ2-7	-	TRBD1	TGTGCCTGGAGTAGGGACAGGGGGTTCGCTTACGAGCAGTACTTC	CAWSRDRGFAYEQYF
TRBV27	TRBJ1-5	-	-	TGTGCCAGCAGTTTGCGAGAAAATCAGCCCCAGCATTTT	CASSLRENQPQHF
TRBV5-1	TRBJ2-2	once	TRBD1	TGCGCCAGCAGCCCTGGACAGGGCCTGTTCGCGAACACCGGGGAGCTGTTTTTT	CASSPGQGLFANTGELFF
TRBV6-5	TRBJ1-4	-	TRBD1	TGTGCCAGCAGGCTACGGGACAGGGGAGGTGAAAAACTGTTTTTT	CASRLRDRGGEKLFF
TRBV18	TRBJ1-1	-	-	TGTGCCAGCTCACCGCAGGGTTCCTCGAACACTGAAGCTTTCTTT	CASSPQGSSNTEAFF
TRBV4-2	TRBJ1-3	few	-	TGTGCCAGCAGCCAAGATCGGGCGAACTCTGGAAACACCATATATTTT	CASSQDRANSGNTIYF
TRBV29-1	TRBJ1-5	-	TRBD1	TGCAGCGTTCGGACAGGGAGCAATCAGCCCCAGCATTTT	CSVRTGSNQPQHF
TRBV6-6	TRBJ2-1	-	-	TGTGCCATTTCGATAGCGGACCCCTCCTACAATGAGCAGTTCTTC	CAISIADPSYNEQFF
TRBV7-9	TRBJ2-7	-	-	TGTGCCGGGGGTGGGAATACTCATCACGAGCAGTACTTC	CAGGGNTHHEQYF